The 26 T cell receptor beta chains presented below share a single source sample, sequenced in a study of cytomegalovirus exposure and HLA in healthy donors. The assay was immunoSEQ multiplex PCR, and TCRdb's table has in-frame clones only and misses some. The repertoire consists of around 220,000 clones, with 88% occurring once and the leading ten covering about 2.7%. Sequences were obtained from PBMCs. The source is a woman aged 18-35 years in good health and CMV-seronegative.

The rearrangement joins TRBV7-2 to TRBJ1-3; D perhaps matches TRBD1 (6 bases). Looked up from germline, CDR1 is SGHTA and CDR2 is FQGNSA. Trimming stripped 2 bases from V and 1 base from J, with 12 bases between. The CDR3 sequence is 16 residues long. The CDR3 spells CASSLRGQGSGNTIYF. The DNA for the CDR3 is TGTGCCAGCAGCTTAAGGGGTCAGGGGTCTGGAAACACCATATATTTT.

This clone was observed once. J is TRBJ2-3 and V is TRBV20-1; D is unresolved. CDR3 length equals 11 residues. Germline V gives CDR1 DFQATT, CDR2 SNEGSKA (reference sequence). V dropped 5 bases and J dropped 6 bases, with 9 bases sitting between them. For the CDR3, the DNA is TGCAGTGCTTCGTACGGGGATACGCAGTATTTT. This gives the protein CSASYGDTQYF.

The J gene is TRBJ2-2, the V gene TRBV28; TRBD2 aligns across 10 bases. CDR3 length: 18 amino acids. Germline-derived CDR1 and CDR2 are MDHEN and SYDVKM. V was clipped by 3 bases and J by 1 base; unmatched bases: 8. The chain's CDR3 is CASSFPSSGSLNTGELFF. In DNA, the CDR3 is TGTGCCAGCAGTTTCCCGTCTAGCGGGAGTCTGAACACCGGGGAGCTGTTTTTT.

This chain uses TRBV6-4 with TRBJ2-3; TRBD1 aligns across 9 bases. Losses at the gene ends were 5 bases for V and 4 bases for J; bases not matched to a gene: 7. Germline V gene sequence: CDR1 MRHNA, CDR2 SNTAGT. The CDR3 is made up of 15 amino acids. The DNA of the CDR3 is TGTGCCAGCAGTCAAGCCAGGACAGGGGCAGATACGCAGTATTTT. Residues: CASSQARTGADTQYF.

The chain links TRBV9 to TRBJ2-2; 7 bases are a match to TRBD1. With V trimmed by 1 base and J by 2 bases, 8 bases remained unmatched. Germline loops: CDR1 SGDLS, CDR2 YYNGEE. The CDR3 has 17 amino acids. The CDR3 coding sequence is TGTGCCAGCAGCGTACACAGACAGGGACGCAACACCGGGGAGCTGTTTTTT. This sequence encodes CASSVHRQGRNTGELFF. The full variable domain, completed using reference TRBV9 and TRBJ2-2, is DSGVTQTPKHLITATGQRVTLRCSPRSGDLSVYWYQQSLDQGLQFLIQYYNGEERAKGNILERFSAQQFPDLHSELNLSSLELGDSALYFCASSVHRQGRNTGELFFGEGSRLTVL.

The DNA of the CDR3 is TGTGCCAGCAGCTGGACTAGCGGGAATGCCTACAATGAGCAGTTCTTC. Encoded protein: CASSWTSGNAYNEQFF. The rearrangement joins TRBV7-2 to TRBJ2-1, with TRBD2 matching over 12 bases. CDR1 and CDR2 from the germline V gene are SGHTA and FQGNSA. CDR3 length: 16 residues. The V segment lost 4 bases and the J segment 2 bases; nucleotides outside the gene matches: 3.

This chain connects TRBV6-5 to TRBJ2-1, with D possibly TRBD1 on 5 matching bases. The length of the CDR3 is 14 residues. The germline CDR1 and CDR2 sequences are MNHEY and SVGAGI. Trimming stripped 2 bases from V and 4 bases from J, with 9 bases between. The CDR3, as DNA: TGTGCCAGCAGTTACGGGCAGGGATACAATGAGCAGTTCTTC. This sequence encodes CASSYGQGYNEQFF.

The J gene is TRBJ1-2, the V gene TRBV11-2; a weak D match, TRBD1 (5 bases). With 4 bases removed from V and 4 bases from J, the gap between germline ends came to 19 bases. In germline, CDR1 is SGHAT, CDR2 FQNNGV. This CDR3 has 16 residues. CDR3 sequence (DNA): TGTGCCAGCAGCTCCCCCCGAGAGCAGGGCTTCTATGGCTACACCTTC. As protein: CASSSPREQGFYGYTF.

The V and J genes are TRBV7-2 and TRBJ2-2; D gene unclear. This CDR3 has 13 residues. Germline assignment: CDR1 SGHTA and CDR2 FQGNSA. V dropped 8 bases and J dropped 0 bases, with 7 bases sitting between them. Written as DNA, the CDR3 is TGTGCCAGCCCTCTCCCGAACACCGGGGAGCTGTTTTTT. Its translation: CASPLPNTGELFF.

The DNA for the CDR3 is TGTGCCAGCAGCCAGGCGGGGGCCCAAGAGACCCAGTACTTC. Translation gives CASSQAGAQETQYF. This chain connects TRBV7-9 to TRBJ2-5, with TRBD2 as a possible D gene (7 bases). The CDR3 has 14 amino acids. Trimming left V 5 bases short and J 1 base short, with 11 bases between. CDR1 and CDR2 (germline): SEHNR, FQNEAQ (reference sequence).

The rearrangement uses TRBV27 and TRBJ1-1, with no clear D. Germline CDR1 MNHEY, CDR2 SMNVEV (reference sequence). The CDR3 sequence is 10 residues long. Trimming left V 11 bases short and J 5 bases short, with 9 bases between. The chain's CDR3 is CAAGETEAFF. Written as DNA, the CDR3 is TGTGCCGCCGGGGAGACTGAAGCTTTCTTT.

The chain is built from TRBV5-1 and TRBJ2-2; 8 nucleotides align to TRBD1. The trim removed 4 bases at V and 5 bases at J, leaving 13 bases unmatched. CDR1 and CDR2 from the germline V gene are SGHRS and YFSETQ. The CDR3 totals 17 residues. CDR3 in DNA: TGCGCCAGCAGCCACCAACCGGGACAGGCAACGACCGGGGAGCTGTTTTTT. Protein: CASSHQPGQATTGELFF.

The chain has TRBV19 and TRBJ1-5; D remains unclear. V lost 10 bases to trimming and J lost 3 bases, with 13 bases between them. CDR1 is LNHDA and CDR2 is SQIVND in the germline V gene (reference sequence). CDR3 length: 13 residues. CDR3 nucleotide sequence: TGTGCCACCCATTACGGTACCAATCAGCCCCAGCATTTT. This encodes CATHYGTNQPQHF.

The chain recombines TRBV30 with TRBJ1-3; no reliable D call. This CDR3 is built from 15 residues. Trimming took 3 bases from V and 4 from J, leaving 16 bases between them. CDR1 is GTSNPN, CDR2 SVGIG, per germline (reference sequence). CDR3 DNA sequence: TGTGCCTGGAGGGTAGGGAGGTTCTTAGGAAACACCATATATTTT. This sequence encodes CAWRVGRFLGNTIYF. Combining the CDR3 with reference TRBV30 and TRBJ1-3 gives the whole variable domain SQTIHQWPATLVQPVGSPLSLECTVEGTSNPNLYWYRQAAGRGLQLLFYSVGIGQISSEVPQNLSASRPQDRQFILSSKKLLLSDSGFYLCAWRVGRFLGNTIYFGEGSWLTVV.

The table lists this clone with a count of one. CDR3 residues: CASSGGGSNQPQHF. The CDR3 nucleotides are TGTGCCAGCAGTGGCGGTGGGAGCAATCAGCCCCAGCATTTT. V gene TRBV28 combines with J gene TRBJ1-5, with D hard to call. The ends were cut back, 5 bases at V and 1 base at J, with 9 bases in the middle. This CDR3 is 14 amino acids long. The germline V gene has CDR1 MDHEN and CDR2 SYDVKM.

This clone was seen only a few times. The chain combines TRBV7-2 with TRBJ1-5, with a weak D call TRBD1 (5 bases). Germline-derived CDR1 and CDR2 are SGHTA and FQGNSA. CDR3 length: 12 amino acids. V lost 1 base, J lost 7 bases, and 5 bases lay in between. In nucleotides, the CDR3 is TGTGCCAGCAGCTTAGGGGGCCAGCCCCAGCATTTT. Protein sequence: CASSLGGQPQHF.

The genes are TRBV14 and TRBJ2-7, with 7 bases fitting TRBD1. CDR3 size: 13 residues. The V gene's germline CDR1 is SGHDN and CDR2 FVKESK. Germline trimming cut 7 bases from V and 0 bases from J; bases unmatched to any gene: 3. The CDR3 DNA follows: TGTGCCAGCAACCGGGACAGCTCCTACGAGCAGTACTTC. This sequence encodes CASNRDSSYEQYF.

V usage is TRBV2 and J usage is TRBJ1-5; D remains ambiguous. This CDR3 has 14 residues. The V gene lost 5 bases and the J gene lost 0 bases, with 8 bases spanning the gap. CDR1 SNHLY and CDR2 FYNNEI come from the germline V gene. In DNA, the CDR3 is TGTGCCAGCAGTAGACTTTATAGCAATCAGCCCCAGCATTTT. Translation: CASSRLYSNQPQHF. The entire variable domain, with the rest obtained from reference TRBV2 and TRBJ1-5, is as follows: EPEVTQTPSHQVTQMGQEVILRCVPISNHLYFYWYRQILGQKVEFLVSFYNNEISEKSEIFDDQFSVERPDGSNFTLKIRSTKLEDSAMYFCASSRLYSNQPQHFGDGTRLSIL.

V is TRBV11-2 and J is TRBJ2-7, with D possibly being TRBD1 (5 bases). V was clipped by 0 bases and J by 3 bases, with 9 bases between them. The CDR3 contains 14 residues. In germline, CDR1 is SGHAT, CDR2 FQNNGV. CDR3 sequence reads: CASSLDWGLYEQYF. The DNA of the CDR3 is TGTGCCAGCAGCTTAGATTGGGGCCTCTACGAGCAGTACTTC.

V gene TRBV4-2 combines with J gene TRBJ1-5; TRBD1 aligns across 8 bases. Per the germline V gene, CDR1 is LGHNA and CDR2 is YNFKEQ. CDR3 length equals 15 residues. With 1 base clipped from V and 4 bases from J, the junction kept 3 bases outside the gene matches. The CDR3 protein is CASSQGQGINQPQHF. CDR3 DNA sequence: TGTGCCAGCAGCCAAGGACAGGGGATAAATCAGCCCCAGCATTTT.

The genes are TRBV7-9 and TRBJ2-5; a weak D match, TRBD1 (5 bases). The CDR3 runs to 15 residues. Germline V gives CDR1 SEHNR, CDR2 FQNEAQ (reference sequence). V lost 5 bases, J lost 2 bases, and 15 bases lay in between. The CDR3 DNA sequence: TGTGCCAGCAGCCAAAGAGGCCACAGGCAAGAGACCCAGTACTTC. Translating gives CASSQRGHRQETQYF.

The chain links TRBV28 to TRBJ1-2; weak D call: TRBD1 (6 bases). This CDR3 contains 13 residues. Trimming cost V 8 bases and J 11 bases, with 21 bases left between them. Germline V CDR1 and CDR2: MDHEN, SYDVKM. The CDR3 DNA follows: TGTGCCAGCCGTGGGGGCGACCGGATAGGATACACCTTC. Amino acid sequence: CASRGGDRIGYTF.

The V and J genes are TRBV2 and TRBJ2-7; D possibly corresponds to TRBD1 (5 bases). V lost 4 bases and J lost 6, with 19 bases in between. The CDR3 consists of 15 residues. The germline V gene encodes CDR1 SNHLY and CDR2 FYNNEI. DNA for the CDR3: TGTGCCAGCAGTGTGGGGTCAGGGTTACTGAGCGAGCAGTACTTC. Translated, it gives CASSVGSGLLSEQYF.

V usage is TRBV5-1 and J usage is TRBJ2-3, with D tentatively TRBD2 (5 bases). V gave up 3 bases and J gave up 0 bases, with 11 bases separating them. The CDR3 has 15 residues. Germline lookup yields CDR1 SGHRS and CDR2 YFSETQ. CDR3 nucleotide sequence: TGCGCCAGCAGCTCTTCTCAGCGGAGCACAGATACGCAGTATTTT. Translated: CASSSSQRSTDTQYF. The full variable domain, with the rest looked up from reference TRBV5-1 and TRBJ2-3, is KAGVTQTPRYLIKTRGQQVTLSCSPISGHRSVSWYQQTPGQGLQFLFEYFSETQRNKGNFPGRFSGRQFSNSRSEMNVSTLELGDSALYLCASSSSQRSTDTQYFGPGTRLTVL.

This clone was detected only a few times. V usage is TRBV18 and J usage is TRBJ2-7; a weak D match, TRBD2 (5 bases). Germline values: CDR1 KGHSH, CDR2 LQKENI. This CDR3 has 15 residues. V dropped 0 bases and J dropped 2 bases, with 11 bases sitting between them. The DNA for the CDR3 is TGTGCCAGCTCACCACCGGGAGATATAACCTACGAGCAGTACTTC. Amino acid sequence: CASSPPGDITYEQYF.

This rearrangement joins TRBV7-6 to TRBJ2-2; 8 bases map to TRBD2. The CDR3 has 16 amino acids. V was pared by 1 base and J by 6 bases, with 7 bases of the junction left unmatched. Germline loops: CDR1 SGHVS, CDR2 FNYEAQ. The CDR3 nucleotides read TGTGCCAGCAGCTTAGGTGGGACTAGACTATCCGGGGAGCTGTTTTTT. Protein sequence: CASSLGGTRLSGELFF. The full variable domain, completed using reference TRBV7-6 and TRBJ2-2, is GAGVSQSPRYKVTKRGQDVALRCDPISGHVSLYWYRQALGQGPEFLTYFNYEAQQDKSGLPNDRFSAERPEGSISTLTIQRTEQRDSAMYRCASSLGGTRLSGELFFGEGSRLTVL.